This T cell receptor (beta chain) was identified in a study of blood T cell repertoires in COVID-19. Study as a whole: Researchers got acute and convalescent COVID-19 samples from the United States, Italy and Spain.

How the authors handled the data: Nucleated cell number was recorded as an estimate derived from reference gene primer amplification. Produced via immunoSEQ multiplex PCR; TCRdb's table is partial and in-frame only. V, J and clone size are those of that table, while D and trimming were read from the DNA. This table has 140,000 or so clones, 70% to 90% appearing once. This CDR3 spans 16 amino acids. Trimming removed 5 bases from V and 6 bases from J; junction bases left unmatched: 8. Per the germline V gene, CDR1 is SGHAT and CDR2 is FQDESV (reference sequence). The specimen was peripheral blood. The chain combines TRBV11-1 with TRBJ2-2, with 11 bases that match TRBD1. The sequence was collected from a man in his forties or fifties with acute or convalescent COVID-19. The CDR3 bases are TGTGCCAGCAGCAAGAGGTGGACAGGGGGCCCCGGGGAGCTGTTTTTT. Its protein is CASSKRWTGGPGELFF.